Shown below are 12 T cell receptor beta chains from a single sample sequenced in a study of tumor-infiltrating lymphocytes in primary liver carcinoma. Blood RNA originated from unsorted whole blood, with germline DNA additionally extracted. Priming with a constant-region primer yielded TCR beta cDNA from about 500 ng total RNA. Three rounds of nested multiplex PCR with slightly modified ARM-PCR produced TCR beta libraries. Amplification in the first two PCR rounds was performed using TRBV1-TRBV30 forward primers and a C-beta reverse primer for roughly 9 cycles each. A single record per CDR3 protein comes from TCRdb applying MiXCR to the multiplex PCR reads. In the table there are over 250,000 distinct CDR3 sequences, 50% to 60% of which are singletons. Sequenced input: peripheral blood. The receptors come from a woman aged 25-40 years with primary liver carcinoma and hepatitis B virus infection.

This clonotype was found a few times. CDR3 nucleotide sequence: TGTGCCAGCAGCCTTGCGTGGGGGGTCGGAACAGATACGCAGTATTTT. Protein product: CASSLAWGVGTDTQYF. The chain joins TRBV12-3 or TRBV12-4 to TRBJ2-3; D is possibly TRBD2 (6 bases). V lost 6 bases, J lost 3 bases, and 19 bases lay in between. This CDR3 region has 16 residues.

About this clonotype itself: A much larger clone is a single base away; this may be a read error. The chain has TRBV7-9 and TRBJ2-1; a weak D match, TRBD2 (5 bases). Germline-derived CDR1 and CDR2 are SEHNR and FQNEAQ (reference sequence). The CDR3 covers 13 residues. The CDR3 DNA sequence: TGTACCAGCAGCTTAGTCGGACTCAATGAGCAGTTCTTC. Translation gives CTSSLVGLNEQFF.

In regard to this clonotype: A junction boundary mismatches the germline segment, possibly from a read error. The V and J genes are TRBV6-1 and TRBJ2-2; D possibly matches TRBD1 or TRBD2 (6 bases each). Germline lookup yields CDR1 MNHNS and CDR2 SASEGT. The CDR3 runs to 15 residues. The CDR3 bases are TGTGCCAGGACCGGTATACAGGGAACCGGCGGGGAGATGCCTTTT. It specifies CARTGIQGTGGEMPF.

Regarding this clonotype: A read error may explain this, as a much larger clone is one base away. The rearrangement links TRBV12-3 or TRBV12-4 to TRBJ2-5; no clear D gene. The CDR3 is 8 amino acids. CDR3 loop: CAMEIQYF. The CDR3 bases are TGTGCCATGGAGATCCAGTACTTC.

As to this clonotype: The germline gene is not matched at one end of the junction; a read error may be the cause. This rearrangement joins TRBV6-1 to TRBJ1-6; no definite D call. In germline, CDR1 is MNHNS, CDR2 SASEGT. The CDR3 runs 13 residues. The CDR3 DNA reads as TGTGCCAGCAGTGAAGGCCGAGGTTCACCCATCCACTTT. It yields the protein CASSEGRGSPIHF.

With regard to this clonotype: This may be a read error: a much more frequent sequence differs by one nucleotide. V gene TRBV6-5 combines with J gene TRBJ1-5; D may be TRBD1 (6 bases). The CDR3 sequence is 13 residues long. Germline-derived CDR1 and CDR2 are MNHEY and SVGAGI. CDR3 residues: CANSLRGNKPQHF. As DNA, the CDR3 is TGTGCCAACAGTCTCAGGGGCAATAAGCCCCAGCATTTT.

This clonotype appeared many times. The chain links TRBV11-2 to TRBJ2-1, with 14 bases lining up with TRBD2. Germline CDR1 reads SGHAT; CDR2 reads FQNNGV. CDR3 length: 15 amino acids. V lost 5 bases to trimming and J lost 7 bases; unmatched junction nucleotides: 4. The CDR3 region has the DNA TGTGCCAGCAGCACGACTAGCGGGAGGGGAAATGAGCAGTTCTTC. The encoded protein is CASSTTSGRGNEQFF.

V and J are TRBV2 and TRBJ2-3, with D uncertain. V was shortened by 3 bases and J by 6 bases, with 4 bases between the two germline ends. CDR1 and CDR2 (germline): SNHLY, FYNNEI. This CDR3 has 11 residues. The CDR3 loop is CASSEHDTQYF. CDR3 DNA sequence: TGTGCCAGCAGTGAGCATGATACGCAGTATTTT.

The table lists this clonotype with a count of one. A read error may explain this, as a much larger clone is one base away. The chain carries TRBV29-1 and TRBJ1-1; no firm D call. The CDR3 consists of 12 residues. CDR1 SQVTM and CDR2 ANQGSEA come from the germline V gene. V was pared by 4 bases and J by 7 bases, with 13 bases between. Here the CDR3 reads CSVGERRSEAFF. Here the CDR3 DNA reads TGCAGCGTTGGAGAGAGGCGGAGTGAAGCTTTCTTT.

As DNA, the CDR3 is TGTGCCAGCAGCATAGGAGGCGGGGAGACCCAGTACTTC. Protein: CASSIGGGETQYF. This chain uses TRBV11-2 with TRBJ2-5; D is perhaps TRBD2 (5 bases). V was pared by 5 bases and J by 5 bases, with 12 bases between. The CDR3 runs to 13 residues. Germline values: CDR1 SGHAT, CDR2 FQNNGV. Drawing the rest from reference TRBV11-2 and TRBJ2-5, the complete variable domain is EAGVAQSPRYKIIEKRQSVAFWCNPISGHATLYWYQQILGQGPKLLIQFQNNGVVDDSQLPKDRFSAERLKGVDSTLKIQPAKLEDSAVYLCASSIGGGETQYFGPGTRLLVL.

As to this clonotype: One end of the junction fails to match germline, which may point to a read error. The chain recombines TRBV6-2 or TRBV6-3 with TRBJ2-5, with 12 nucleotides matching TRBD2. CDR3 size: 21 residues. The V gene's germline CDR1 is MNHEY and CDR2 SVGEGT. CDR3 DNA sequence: TGTGCCAGCTCATTCCCCCTGCTAGCGGGAGGGCCTCAGGTTGGAGAGGAGACCAAGTACTTC. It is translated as CASSFPLLAGGPQVGEETKYF.

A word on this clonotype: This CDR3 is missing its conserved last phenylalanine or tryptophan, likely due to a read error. The CDR3 DNA reads as TGTGCCAGCAGCTTTTGGGAGGAAGGCTCCTACGAACAGTACCTC. Residues: CASSFWEEGSYEQYL. This sequence joins TRBV11-3 and TRBJ2-7; the D gene is possibly TRBD2 (6 bases). Germline V gene lookup returns CDR1 SGHNT and CDR2 YENEEA. The CDR3 consists of 15 residues.